The clone carrying this TCR beta chain was seen a handful of times. This CDR3 is built from 13 residues. V was clipped by 5 bases and J by 6 bases, with 13 bases between them. This entry belongs to a study of T-cell reconstitution after alpha-beta-depleted transplantation in children. Library preparation (for TCRbeta) was performed with unique molecular identifiers. TCRdb ran MiXCR on the PCR reads and lists one entry per CDR3 protein. The sample has some 290,000 distinct CDR3 sequences; around 9.6% are singletons. The sequences come from PBMCs from the stem cell graft donor, collected from the stem cell graft. This clonotype was obtained from a human donor who donated a stem cell graft to a child with SCID. The rearrangement joins TRBV12-3 or TRBV12-4 to TRBJ1-1; D gene unclear. The CDR3 spells CASSEGRYAEAFF. The CDR3 DNA follows: TGTGCCAGCAGTGAAGGTCGGTATGCTGAAGCTTTCTTT.